A selection of T cell receptor beta chains follows, all from one sample in a study of blood T cell repertoires in COVID-19. Libraries were prepared by immunoSEQ multiplex PCR; TCRdb keeps only in-frame clonotypes and omits some of them. The sample has under 450,000 clones, approximately 86% seen once. What was sequenced was peripheral blood. The source is a woman aged 55 to 70 with COVID-19, enrolled during active disease. CDR3s include the opening cysteine and the closing phenylalanine or tryptophan. Fields, in order: J gene, D gene, clone size, V gene, CDR3 DNA, CDR3 protein. A D gene is named only where the DNA matches it firmly. A clone size is listed for some rows: how often the clone was seen (once, few, many), or a class if it is expanded.

J gene: TRBJ1-3
D gene: TRBD1
clone size: NA
V gene: TRBV6-5
CDR3 DNA: TGTGCCAGCAGTAAGAAAACAGGGGTCGGAAACACCATATATTTT
CDR3 protein: CASSKKTGVGNTIYF

J gene: TRBJ2-3
D gene: TRBD2
clone size: NA
V gene: TRBV5-1
CDR3 DNA: TGCGCCAGCAGCCCGGGACTAGCGGGGGGAGGGCTTTCAGATACGCAGTATTTT
CDR3 protein: CASSPGLAGGGLSDTQYF

J gene: TRBJ1-2
D gene: TRBD1
clone size: NA
V gene: TRBV11-2
CDR3 DNA: TGTGCCAGCAGCTTGGACAGGGGAGATGGCTACACCTTC
CDR3 protein: CASSLDRGDGYTF

J gene: TRBJ2-2
D gene: TRBD2
clone size: NA
V gene: TRBV4-2
CDR3 DNA: TGTGCCAGCAGCCGTCGAGCGGGGGGGCAAAGCGGGGAGCTGTTTTTT
CDR3 protein: CASSRRAGGQSGELFF

J gene: TRBJ1-5
D gene: TRBD1
clone size: NA
V gene: TRBV6-6
CDR3 DNA: TGTGCCAGCAGTTCCCAGGGGGTTGGACAGCATTTT
CDR3 protein: CASSSQGVGQHF

J gene: TRBJ1-6
D gene: TRBD1
clone size: NA
V gene: TRBV4-2
CDR3 DNA: TGTGCCAGCAGCCAAGTCGGGACAGGGAATTCACCCCTCCACTTT
CDR3 protein: CASSQVGTGNSPLHF

J gene: TRBJ1-3
D gene: NA
clone size: NA
V gene: TRBV24-1
CDR3 DNA: TGTGCCACCAGTGGAATAAGGGGGAGGGGAAGGGGTGCTGGAAACACCATATATTTT
CDR3 protein: CATSGIRGRGRGAGNTIYF

J gene: TRBJ1-1
D gene: NA
clone size: few
V gene: TRBV30
CDR3 DNA: TGTGCCTGGAGTGTAGGAGGGGATGAAGCTTTCTTT
CDR3 protein: CAWSVGGDEAFF

J gene: TRBJ2-1
D gene: NA
clone size: NA
V gene: TRBV11-3
CDR3 DNA: TGTGCCAGCAGCTCGCAGGGCTTTGAGCAGTTCTTC
CDR3 protein: CASSSQGFEQFF

J gene: TRBJ1-5
D gene: NA
clone size: NA
V gene: TRBV7-9
CDR3 DNA: TGTGCCAGCAGCTCGACAGAGAATCAGCCCCAGCATTTT
CDR3 protein: CASSSTENQPQHF

J gene: TRBJ2-3
D gene: TRBD2
clone size: NA
V gene: TRBV20-1
CDR3 DNA: TGCAGTGCTAGTATCGCTAGCGGGGCCACAGATACGCAGTATTTT
CDR3 protein: CSASIASGATDTQYF

J gene: TRBJ2-7
D gene: TRBD2
clone size: NA
V gene: TRBV7-2
CDR3 DNA: TGTGCCAGCAGGCGGGGGGAGTCCTACGAGCAGTACTTC
CDR3 protein: CASRRGESYEQYF

J gene: TRBJ2-7
D gene: NA
clone size: NA
V gene: TRBV7-9
CDR3 DNA: TGTGCCAGCAGCTTAGACCTAGGGGGAAACTACGAGCAGTACTTC
CDR3 protein: CASSLDLGGNYEQYF

J gene: TRBJ2-2
D gene: NA
clone size: NA
V gene: TRBV11-2
CDR3 DNA: TGTGCCAGCAGCAAGACGACAGGAAGAGGAGCCGGGGAGCTGTTTTTT
CDR3 protein: CASSKTTGRGAGELFF

J gene: TRBJ1-4
D gene: TRBD1
clone size: NA
V gene: TRBV10-3
CDR3 DNA: TGTGCCATCAGTCCGGGACAGCTTAATGAAAAACTGTTTTTT
CDR3 protein: CAISPGQLNEKLFF

J gene: TRBJ2-7
D gene: NA
clone size: NA
V gene: TRBV5-6
CDR3 DNA: TGTGCCAGCAGCTTGCTTGGGGGAACGGGACTGGTCGGGCAGTACTTC
CDR3 protein: CASSLLGGTGLVGQYF

J gene: TRBJ2-3
D gene: NA
clone size: NA
V gene: TRBV12-3/TRBV12-4
CDR3 DNA: TGTGCCAGCAGTCACCTAAAAGATACGCAGTATTTT
CDR3 protein: CASSHLKDTQYF

J gene: TRBJ1-1
D gene: NA
clone size: NA
V gene: TRBV6-5
CDR3 DNA: TGTGCCAGCAGTTACACTCGGAACACTGAAGCTTTCTTT
CDR3 protein: CASSYTRNTEAFF

J gene: TRBJ1-1
D gene: NA
clone size: once
V gene: TRBV7-9
CDR3 DNA: TGTGCCAGCAGCTTCCAGGGTACTGAAGCTTTCTTT
CDR3 protein: CASSFQGTEAFF